This T cell receptor (beta chain) was recorded in a study of kidney transplant recipient with SARS-CoV-2 infection. TCRdb processed the reads anew with MiXCR; each CDR3 protein has one entry. The top ten clones hold less than 8.5% of a sample with under 300,000 distinct CDR3 sequences, roughly 26% of them seen once. This clonotype occurred many times. Trimming took 2 bases from V and 8 from J, leaving 12 bases between them. This CDR3 comprises 13 residues. In germline, CDR1 is GTSNPN, CDR2 SVGIG (reference sequence). This chain joins TRBV30 and TRBJ1-4, with a tentative D call TRBD1 (5 bases). The sequences come from a blood sample, collected at baseline and on day 111 from a kidney transplant recipient. The sequence was obtained from a young adult male patient who had COVID-19 and was a kidney transplant recipient. Some T cells may be provided by the graft donor. The CDR3 nucleotides read TGTGCCTGGAGTCGGGGGTCTTCAGAAAAACTGTTTTTT. Translating gives CAWSRGSSEKLFF. The full variable domain, its missing parts supplied by reference TRBV30 and TRBJ1-4, is SQTIHQWPATLVQPVGSPLSLECTVEGTSNPNLYWYRQAAGRGLQLLFYSVGIGQISSEVPQNLSASRPQDRQFILSSKKLLLSDSGFYLCAWSRGSSEKLFFGSGTQLSVL.